Described below is a single T cell receptor beta chain sequence and its context. The CDR3 length is 13 residues. The germline V and J ends were trimmed by 3 bases and 3 bases, with 10 bases remaining between them. Germline V gene sequence: CDR1 SGDLS, CDR2 YYNGEE. This entry belongs to a study of a mutant IDH1 vaccine in newly diagnosed glioma. Study summary: Patients previously underwent radiotherapy, temozolomide, or both, and most underwent both.

The time point here: baseline, week 1 (first vaccination visit). Treatment noted: pre-vaccination baseline after standard-of-care therapy. Produced via immunoSEQ multiplex PCR; TCRdb's table is partial and in-frame only. Found here are under 80,000 clones, 65% to 90% of them singletons; the top ten hold around 2.9%. The chain uses TRBV9 and TRBJ2-7; D call uncertain. This clonotype was sampled from a man younger than 45 with glioma. Sequenced here: PBMCs, sampled from a glioma patient treated with radiotherapy, temozolomide or both. The CDR3 sequence: CASSASASYEQYF. CDR3 bases: TGTGCCAGCAGCGCCTCCGCCAGCTACGAGCAGTACTTC.